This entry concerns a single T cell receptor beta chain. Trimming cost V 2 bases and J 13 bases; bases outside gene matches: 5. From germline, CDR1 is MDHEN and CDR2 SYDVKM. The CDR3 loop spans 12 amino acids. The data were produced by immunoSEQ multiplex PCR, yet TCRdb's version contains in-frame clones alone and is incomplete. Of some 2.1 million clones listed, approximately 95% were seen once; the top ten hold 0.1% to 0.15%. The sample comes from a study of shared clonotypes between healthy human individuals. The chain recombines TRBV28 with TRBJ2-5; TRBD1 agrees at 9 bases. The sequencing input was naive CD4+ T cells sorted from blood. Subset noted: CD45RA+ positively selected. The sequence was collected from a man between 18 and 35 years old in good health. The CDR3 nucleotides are TGTGCCAGCAGTTTACTTACAGGGGGCTTGTACTTC. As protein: CASSLLTGGLYF.